This is a list of T cell receptor beta chains from one sample in a study of T cells after yellow fever vaccination. TCRdb analysed the 5' RACE reads with MiXCR anew, one entry per CDR3 protein. The table records about 320,000 distinct CDR3 sequences, approximately 4.5% of them present only once. The sample was PBMCs, taken 15 days after the yellow fever booster vaccination. These TCRs come from a man between 18 and 29 years old who received the YFV17D yellow fever vaccine. Both conserved end residues are part of each CDR3.

15,TRBJ2-5,TRBV27,CASKTPGGAQETQYF
14,TRBJ2-7,TRBV6-1,CASSEEQTDYEQYF
16,TRBJ1-1,TRBV5-1,CASSPAIKVMNTEAFF
15,TRBJ2-4,TRBV12-2,CASRFPPVPKNIQYF
16,TRBJ2-3,TRBV7-2,CASSPLGVFSTDTQYF
15,TRBJ1-1,TRBV7-8,CASSLATGGGTEAFF
14,TRBJ2-1,TRBV12-3/TRBV12-4,CASLRAGVQKEQFF
16,TRBJ1-4,TRBV9,CASSVEGGDTNEKLFF
15,TRBJ2-3,TRBV5-1,CASSLRAGSTDTQYF
15,TRBJ2-7,TRBV5-1,CASSAPGRERDEQYF
16,TRBJ2-4,TRBV12-3/TRBV12-4,CASSLAGGIAKNIQYF
16,TRBJ2-2,TRBV24-1,CATSGSGPANTGELFF
8,TRBJ2-3,TRBV3-2,CASSQPYF
13,TRBJ2-7,TRBV4-1,CASSQWDRGEQYF
18,TRBJ1-1,TRBV5-4,CASSLSPGGVSSNTEAFF
15,TRBJ2-2,TRBV11-2,CASSFWDLGVGELFF
16,TRBJ2-3,TRBV10-3,CAISAGDPFNTDTQYF
13,TRBJ2-3,TRBV29-1,CSVARARTDTQYF
17,TRBJ1-1,TRBV7-2,CASTKGGGDRGKTEAFF
15,TRBJ2-7,TRBV9,CASSVAPGGGHEQYF
14,TRBJ1-1,TRBV3-1,CASRSGEGMTEAFF
16,TRBJ2-3,TRBV20-1,CSASAIGLASTDTQYF
14,TRBJ2-6,TRBV29-1,CSVGEGYGANVLTF
13,TRBJ2-1,TRBV25-1,CASSEDPRNEQFF